This paragraph covers one TCR beta chain sequence. The antigen is undetermined. Germline V lookup: CDR1 MGHRA, CDR2 YSYEKL. The CDR3 is 14 residues long. Trimming took 5 bases from V and 2 from J, leaving 12 bases between them. This sample was taken from a study of T-cell memory formation after mild COVID-19. TCRdb used MiXCR to reprocess the 5' RACE reads, holding one entry per CDR3 protein. The repertoire holds under 400,000 distinct CDR3 sequences, with around 28% as singletons. Whole-study findings and limits: Contracting clones from day 15 to 85 had balanced CD4/CD8; later expanders favoured CD4+.

Input material: PBMCs or a T cell subset sorted from them (not recorded which). This chain connects TRBV4-1 to TRBJ2-5, with D possibly matching TRBD2 (5 bases). The sequence came from an adult woman who had mild COVID-19 (a few samples of this study predate the infection). Cell type and time point are not known. Here the CDR3 reads CASSGQRAQETQYF. The CDR3 bases are TGCGCCAGCAGCGGTCAGAGGGCTCAAGAGACCCAGTACTTC.